The table lists the clone carrying this TCR beta chain with a few counts. Antigen unknown. Produced via immunoSEQ multiplex PCR; TCRdb's table is partial and in-frame only. There are 380,000 or so clones in the sample; under 90% occur only once, and approximately 7.8% lies in the top ten. These data belong to a study of Ad26.COV2.S vaccination and SARS-CoV-2 variants. Study outcomes and limitations: Similar non-spike TCR breadth was seen in vaccine and placebo recipients.

The ends were cut back, 6 bases at V and 2 bases at J, with 17 bases in the middle. CDR3 length: 15 residues. Germline V gives CDR1 SGHAT, CDR2 FQDESV (reference sequence). Sample treatment: around 19 received Ad26.COV2.S at low or high dose, single or two shots; about 5 received placebo; per-sample allocation not given. Samples analyzed were those drawn on day 63 after the first vaccine or placebo injection. This rearrangement joins TRBV11-1 to TRBJ2-7; a weak D match, TRBD2 (5 bases). The sample was peripheral blood, taken in a trial of Ad26.COV2.S vaccine versus placebo. The origin of this receptor is a person between 18 and 65 years old who received the Ad26.COV2.S COVID-19 vaccine or a placebo. CDR3 sequence: CASSMESGLTYEQYF. The DNA for the CDR3 is TGTGCCAGCAGTATGGAGAGCGGATTGACCTACGAGCAGTACTTC.